This TCR beta chain is drawn from a study of post-analysis software for immune sequencing data (dated by TCRdb to 2013 to 2016). A note on the overall study: Relapsing-remitting, secondary progressive and progressive-relapsing multiple sclerosis were recorded as disease courses, and subtype annotation was lacking for some patients. A subset of samples was prepared in parallel using single-end sample barcoding, then pooled and co-amplified after Illumina adapter ligation. The patient repertoires were compared against more than 10 previously published healthy control repertoires obtained from donors aged roughly 6 to 25 years.

Library preparation was by PCR. Data came from an Illumina HiSeq 2500. To reduce PCR and sequencing biases, unique molecular identifiers were built into the TCR beta cDNA libraries. Approximately 500,000 cDNA molecules were obtained per 1 to 10 million input T cells, so each molecule approximated one T cell. The patient libraries were prepared and sequenced using the same protocol as the earlier healthy control dataset. Samples belonging to the same batch were prepared together, multiplexed and sequenced on a shared HiSeq lane. Concerning the study's data processing: Raw barcoded reads were processed with MIGEC, and single-read molecular identifier groups were discarded before consensus assembly and CDR3 extraction. Clonotype tables were post-analysed with VDJtools, and diversity was normalized by down-sampling all datasets to the smallest sample size. Repertoire overlap clustering matched CDR3 amino acid but not nucleotide sequences to correct batch-related cross-sample contamination. TCRdb redid the processing of the public reads, applying fastp at Q25 and MiXCR, and retained in-frame beta chains. A single entry per CDR3 protein holds the most common genes and DNA from its merged rows. The V and J calls and clone size come from TCRdb's table, not from the authors' own analysis. The sample has around 400,000 distinct CDR3 sequences on record, 39% of them singletons. 7.5% to 8.5% of the sample rests with the top ten.

To demonstrate the VDJtools post-analysis software, TCR beta repertoires were profiled from the peripheral blood of more than ten young patients with multiple sclerosis. The multiple sclerosis patients were children and adolescents ranging in age from roughly 6 to 16 years. Its CDR3 holds 15 amino acids, cysteine through phenylalanine. CDR3 DNA is the only sequence kept; it has 45 bases, read in frame from the first base. The germline V gene provides CDR1 MGHRA and CDR2 YSYEKL. At the junction V is shortened by 4 bases and J by 7 bases, with 19 bases in between. Beyond this particular receptor, the publication reports: When samples were clustered directly using the F measure, samples prepared in the same batch co-clustered strongly, which prompted a batch-effect correction. Significantly higher frequencies in patients than in controls were found for several TRBV segments, including TRBV5-6, TRBV5-1 and TRBV20-1. The control group was slightly older than the multiple sclerosis patient group. Multiple sclerosis patients had significantly lower normalized Chao1 diversity than controls, a result that suggests substantial peripheral T-cell clonal expansion.

Comments on this clonotype: What this receptor recognizes is not known. No clone much larger than this one lies a single base away; base qualities are absent.

The sequence was obtained from a girl aged 2-10 years with multiple sclerosis. The rearrangement combines TRBV4-1 with TRBJ1-1, and possibly TRBD1, on 5 matching bases. What was sequenced was blood. The CDR3 here reads CASSPYAPRGFEAFF. The DNA sequence is TGCGCCAGCAGCCCATACGCCCCCCGGGGGTTTGAAGCTTTCTTT.